The next 18 T cell receptor beta chains were all read from a single sample in a study of shared clonotypes between healthy human individuals. Some clones are missing from TCRdb's copy, which holds only in-frame ones; the method was immunoSEQ multiplex PCR. The table lists 2 million to 2.5 million clones, approximately 96% of them singletons. The specimen sequenced was naive CD4+ T cells sorted from blood. Subset here: CD45RA+ positively selected. The receptors derive from a man aged 18 to 30 in good health.

V and J are TRBV5-1 and TRBJ2-2, with no clear D. V shed 5 bases and J shed 2 bases, with 10 bases lying between them. Germline values: CDR1 SGHRS, CDR2 YFSETQ. This CDR3 has 14 amino acids. In nucleotides, the CDR3 is TGCGCCAGCAGGACACCCGGTAACACCGGGGAGCTGTTTTTT. Translated, it gives CASRTPGNTGELFF.

The gene calls are TRBV30 and TRBJ2-7; D is unclear. This CDR3 comprises 12 residues. Germline CDR1 is GTSNPN and CDR2 is SVGIG (reference sequence). The V gene lost 2 bases and the J gene lost 6 bases, with 11 bases spanning the gap. CDR3 region: CAWSSRLGEQYF. CDR3 nucleotides: TGTGCCTGGAGTAGCAGGCTCGGCGAGCAGTACTTC. The full variable domain, its missing parts supplied by reference TRBV30 and TRBJ2-7, is SQTIHQWPATLVQPVGSPLSLECTVEGTSNPNLYWYRQAAGRGLQLLFYSVGIGQISSEVPQNLSASRPQDRQFILSSKKLLLSDSGFYLCAWSSRLGEQYFGPGTRLTVT.

This clone was counted a few times. V is TRBV18 and J is TRBJ1-2; D possibly corresponds to TRBD1 (5 bases). The CDR3 is 14 amino acids. Trimming removed 3 bases from V and 2 bases from J, with 10 bases in between. CDR1 is KGHSH, CDR2 LQKENI, per germline. Written as DNA, the CDR3 is TGTGCCAGCTCACCGGGGGACTTGAACTATGGCTACACCTTC. As protein: CASSPGDLNYGYTF. The variable domain in full, completed from reference TRBV18 and TRBJ1-2, reads NAGVMQNPRHLVRRRGQEARLRCSPMKGHSHVYWYRQLPEEGLKFMVYLQKENIIDESGMPKERFSAEFPKEGPSILRIQQVVRGDSAAYFCASSPGDLNYGYTFGSGTRLTVV.

The V and J genes are TRBV30 and TRBJ1-1, with D perhaps matching TRBD1 (6 bases). With 0 bases removed from V and 4 bases from J, the gap between germline ends came to 9 bases. The CDR3 contains 13 residues. In germline, CDR1 is GTSNPN, CDR2 SVGIG (reference sequence). CDR3 in amino acids: CAWSVRGSTEAFF. DNA of the CDR3: TGTGCCTGGAGTGTAAGGGGGAGCACTGAAGCTTTCTTT.

This chain joins TRBV13 and TRBJ2-7; unclear D gene. Trimming pared 3 bases from V and 6 bases from J, leaving 9 bases between. Germline CDR1 PRHDT, CDR2 FYEKMQ (reference sequence). CDR3 length: 12 amino acids. The CDR3 region is CASSFWPGEQYF. CDR3 nucleotide sequence: TGTGCCAGCAGCTTTTGGCCGGGCGAGCAGTACTTC.

Remarks on this clone: This sample includes further DNA sequences coding for the same CDR3. This sequence joins TRBV11-2 and TRBJ2-5, with no clear D. From germline, CDR1 is SGHAT and CDR2 FQNNGV. This CDR3 has 14 residues. Trimming stripped 5 bases from V and 5 bases from J, with 15 bases between. The CDR3 nucleotides read TGTGCCAGCAGCCTCGGACCGGGCCGGGAGACCCAGTACTTC. Protein: CASSLGPGRETQYF.

This clone was found once. The sample contains more than one DNA sequence encoding this CDR3. The V gene is TRBV6-5, the J gene TRBJ1-5, with D possibly matching TRBD1 (6 bases). Germline CDR1 MNHEY, CDR2 SVGAGI. V was cut by 6 bases and J by 2 bases, with 11 bases left in between. The CDR3 runs to 14 residues. For the CDR3, the DNA is TGTGCCAGCAGGAGAACAGGGCGCAATCAGCCCCAGCATTTT. Residues: CASRRTGRNQPQHF.

The chain employs TRBV2 and TRBJ1-4, with D possibly matching TRBD1 (6 bases). The CDR3 length is 13 residues. CDR1 and CDR2 (germline): SNHLY, FYNNEI. Trimming removed 5 bases at V and 4 bases at J, with 8 bases between. The CDR3 region is CASSTGLNEKLFF. The CDR3 nucleotides are TGTGCCAGCAGTACAGGGCTTAATGAAAAACTGTTTTTT.

This chain links TRBV6-1 with TRBJ1-2, with D unclear. The CDR3 consists of 14 residues. V gave up 7 bases and J gave up 4 bases, with 16 bases separating them. CDR1 MNHNS and CDR2 SASEGT come from the germline V gene. The CDR3 loop reads CASMPAPPGYGYTF. DNA of the CDR3: TGTGCCAGCATGCCGGCCCCCCCGGGCTATGGCTACACCTTC.

CDR3 sequence (DNA): TGTGCCAGCAGTTCCGCAGGGCGGGCAGAGACCCAGTACTTC. Translation gives CASSSAGRAETQYF. This sequence joins TRBV7-2 and TRBJ2-5; perhaps D is TRBD1 or TRBD2 (5 bases each). The CDR3 extends over 14 amino acids. Deletions cut 6 bases from V and 4 bases from J, with 15 bases between. The germline V gene has CDR1 SGHTA and CDR2 FQGNSA.

J is TRBJ2-3 and V is TRBV6-1; D gene uncertain. Germline CDR1 and CDR2: MNHNS and SASEGT. V lost 1 base and J 6 bases, leaving 2 bases between the germline ends. The CDR3 length is 11 residues. The CDR3 bases are TGTGCCAGCAGTGAAGGGGATACGCAGTATTTT. Translating it yields CASSEGDTQYF.

The chain employs TRBV28 and TRBJ2-3; TRBD1 agrees at 11 bases. The CDR3 has 14 residues. Germline V gives CDR1 MDHEN, CDR2 SYDVKM. J lost 3 bases, V lost 8 bases, and 4 bases had no gene match. The CDR3 bases are TGTGCCAGCGGGACAGGGGGAGAAACAGATACGCAGTATTTT. Translating gives CASGTGGETDTQYF. The variable domain in full, completed from reference TRBV28 and TRBJ2-3, reads DVKVTQSSRYLVKRTGEKVFLECVQDMDHENMFWYRQDPGLGLRLIYFSYDVKMKEKGDIPEGYSVSREKKERFSLILESASTNQTSMYLCASGTGGETDTQYFGPGTRLTVL.

The chain uses TRBV7-6 and TRBJ2-7, with a weak D call TRBD2 (6 bases). Trimming took 4 bases from V and 2 from J, leaving 15 bases between them. Per germline, CDR1 SGHVS and CDR2 FNYEAQ. CDR3 length: 15 amino acids. The CDR3 reads CASSSLATGTYEQYF. CDR3 coding DNA: TGTGCCAGCAGCTCTCTAGCGACGGGGACCTACGAGCAGTACTTC.

Worth noting for this clone: Other DNA sequences in the sample encode the same CDR3. The chain uses TRBV20-1 and TRBJ2-7; TRBD1 or TRBD2 may be the D gene (5 bases each). This CDR3 has 10 residues. V lost 6 bases to trimming and J lost 2 bases, with 5 bases between them. CDR1 and CDR2 from the germline V gene are DFQATT and SNEGSKA (reference sequence). Written as DNA, the CDR3 is TGCAGTGCGGGACCCTACGAGCAGTACTTC. Protein: CSAGPYEQYF.

The rearrangement links TRBV2 to TRBJ1-2, with 9 bases aligning to TRBD1. J gave up 3 bases and V 3 bases, and 2 bases lay outside the gene matches. The length of the CDR3 is 14 residues. Looked up from germline, CDR1 is SNHLY and CDR2 is FYNNEI. The DNA of the CDR3 is TGTGCCAGCAGTGAGGACAGGGGCTACTATGGCTACACCTTC. Translated: CASSEDRGYYGYTF.

V is TRBV19 and J is TRBJ2-7, with 8 bases fitting TRBD1. Germline CDR1 and CDR2: LNHDA and SQIVND (reference sequence). J lost 3 bases, V lost 7 bases, and 11 bases had no gene match. The CDR3 totals 15 residues. CDR3 protein: CASTPGTGGFYEQYF. The CDR3, as DNA: TGTGCCAGTACCCCCGGAACAGGGGGATTCTACGAGCAGTACTTC.

V and J are TRBV19 and TRBJ1-1; no reliable D call. The germline CDR1 and CDR2 sequences are LNHDA and SQIVND (reference sequence). V was trimmed by 5 bases and J by 1 base, leaving 14 bases between them. The CDR3 length is 15 residues. The CDR3 sequence is CASSVSETPNTEAFF. Written as DNA, the CDR3 is TGTGCCAGTAGTGTCTCAGAAACACCGAACACTGAAGCTTTCTTT.

The J gene is TRBJ1-1, the V gene TRBV6-1; no clear D gene. V was cut by 7 bases and J by 1 base, with 10 bases left in between. Germline V gives CDR1 MNHNS, CDR2 SASEGT. The CDR3 has 13 amino acids. In DNA, the CDR3 is TGTGCCAGCATGATGGCCCGGAACACTGAAGCTTTCTTT. Translated, it gives CASMMARNTEAFF.